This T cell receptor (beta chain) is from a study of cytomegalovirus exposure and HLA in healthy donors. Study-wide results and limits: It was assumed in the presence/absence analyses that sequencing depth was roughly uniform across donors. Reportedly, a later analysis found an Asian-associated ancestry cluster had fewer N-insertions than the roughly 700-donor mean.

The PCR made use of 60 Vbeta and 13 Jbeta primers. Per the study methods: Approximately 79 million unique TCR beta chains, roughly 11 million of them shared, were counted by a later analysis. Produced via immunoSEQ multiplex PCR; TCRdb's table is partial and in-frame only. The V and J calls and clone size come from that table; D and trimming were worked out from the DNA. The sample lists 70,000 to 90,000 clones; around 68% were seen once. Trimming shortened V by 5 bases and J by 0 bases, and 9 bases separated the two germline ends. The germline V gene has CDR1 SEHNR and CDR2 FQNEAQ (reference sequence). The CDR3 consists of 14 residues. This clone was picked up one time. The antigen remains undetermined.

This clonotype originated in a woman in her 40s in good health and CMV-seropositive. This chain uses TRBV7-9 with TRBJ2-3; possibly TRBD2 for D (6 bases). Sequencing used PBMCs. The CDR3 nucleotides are TGTGCCAGCAGCCTCGGACTAAGCACAGATACGCAGTATTTT. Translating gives CASSLGLSTDTQYF.